Below are 2 T cell receptor beta chains sequenced from a single sample in a study of cytomegalovirus exposure and HLA in healthy donors. The PCR employed 60 Vbeta primers together with 13 Jbeta primers. Here immunoSEQ multiplex PCR was the method, and the copy in TCRdb shows in-frame clones only, minus some. Altogether 100,000 to 130,000 clones are present, 60% to 75% being singletons, with the ten largest covering about 8%. Sequenced input: PBMCs. The receptors derive from a man aged 25-40 years in good health and CMV-seronegative.

The chain couples TRBV11-3 to TRBJ2-1; no clear D gene. V was trimmed by 2 bases and J by 7 bases, leaving 6 bases between them. Germline V CDR1 and CDR2: SGHNT, YENEEA. The CDR3 is 12 amino acids. The CDR3 reads CASSLLPNEQFF. The CDR3, as DNA: TGTGCCAGCAGCTTACTACCGAATGAGCAGTTCTTC.

The V call is TRBV11-2, the J call TRBJ2-7, with no clear D. This CDR3 spans 12 amino acids. V dropped 1 base and J dropped 6 bases, with 7 bases sitting between them. Germline CDR1 SGHAT, CDR2 FQNNGV. CDR3 amino acids: CASSLGDSEQYF. As DNA, the CDR3 is TGTGCCAGCAGCTTAGGAGACTCCGAGCAGTACTTC.